What follows are 16 T cell receptor beta chains derived from one specimen sequenced in a study of CD8 T cells in Susac syndrome. RNA was extracted with the RNeasy kit, and a quantity of roughly 0.5 to 1 ug was reverse transcribed using random hexamers. TCRdb used MiXCR to reprocess the immunoSEQ multiplex PCR reads, holding one entry per CDR3 protein. The table records about 300,000 distinct CDR3 sequences, approximately 85% of them present only once. Sequenced material: CD8+ T cells from PBMCs. These receptors came from a human donor with multiple sclerosis.

The CDR3 nucleotides read TGTGCCAGCAGCGAAAATTCCCGGGACCGTAGTAGCTACACCTTC. This encodes CASSENSRDRSSYTF. V gene TRBV9 combines with J gene TRBJ1-2, with D perhaps matching TRBD1 (5 bases). The V end was cut by 3 bases, the J end by 9 bases, with 21 bases between. CDR1 SGDLS and CDR2 YYNGEE come from the germline V gene. The CDR3 covers 15 residues.

The chain joins TRBV19 to TRBJ2-3; the match to TRBD1 covers 8 bases. The J segment lost 3 bases and the V segment lost 3 bases, leaving 2 bases of the junction unmatched. Per germline, CDR1 LNHDA and CDR2 SQIVND (reference sequence). The CDR3 runs to 14 residues. In DNA form, the CDR3 reads TGTGCCAGTAGTATGACAGGGGCGACAGATACGCAGTATTTT. It encodes CASSMTGATDTQYF.

The rearrangement joins TRBV14 to TRBJ2-1; the match to TRBD2 covers 9 bases. Germline CDR1 reads SGHDN; CDR2 reads FVKESK. Trimming took 4 bases from V and 7 from J; bases not matched to a gene: 8. The CDR3 is made up of 15 amino acids. The chain's CDR3 is CASSPWAGGRNEQFF. As DNA, the CDR3 is TGTGCCAGCAGCCCTTGGGCGGGAGGGAGGAATGAGCAGTTCTTC.

In its sample, this clonotype was seen a few times. The chain uses TRBV19 and TRBJ2-6; D remains ambiguous. The CDR3 contains 14 residues. Germline CDR1 is LNHDA and CDR2 is SQIVND (reference sequence). V dropped 6 bases and J dropped 0 bases, with 6 bases sitting between them. The CDR3 nucleotides read TGTGCCAGTAGATTGAGCTCTGGGGCCAACGTCCTGACTTTC. Amino acids: CASRLSSGANVLTF. Variable domain in full (rest from reference TRBV19 and TRBJ2-6): DGGITQSPKYLFRKEGQNVTLSCEQNLNHDAMYWYRQDPGQGLRLIYYSQIVNDFQKGDIAEGYSVSREKKESFPLTVTSAQKNPTAFYLCASRLSSGANVLTFGAGSRLTVL.

The V and J genes are TRBV20-1 and TRBJ2-7, with a possible D match to TRBD2 (6 bases). From germline, CDR1 is DFQATT and CDR2 SNEGSKA (reference sequence). The CDR3 is 14 amino acids. V dropped 0 bases and J dropped 2 bases, with 11 bases sitting between them. This CDR3 is CSARDVRRAYEQYF. The CDR3 nucleotides read TGCAGTGCTAGAGATGTTCGGAGGGCCTACGAGCAGTACTTC.

The genes are TRBV28 and TRBJ2-7, with TRBD1 matching 9 bases. Germline CDR1 is MDHEN and CDR2 is SYDVKM. The CDR3 contains 15 residues. V dropped 8 bases and J dropped 3; count of bases not matched to a gene: 11. In nucleotides, the CDR3 is TGTGCCAGCTGCTTGAACAGGGGGCCCGGCTACGAGCAGTACTTC. Amino acid sequence: CASCLNRGPGYEQYF.

CDR3 sequence: CASSLEWGTGIYEQYF. In DNA form, the CDR3 reads TGTGCCAGCAGCTTAGAATGGGGGACAGGGATCTACGAGCAGTACTTC. V usage is TRBV7-2 and J usage is TRBJ2-7, with 9 bases aligning to TRBD1. This CDR3 has 16 amino acids. Germline CDR1 and CDR2: SGHTA and FQGNSA. V dropped 1 base and J dropped 3; count of bases not matched to a gene: 7.

In its sample, this clonotype was seen a few times. The chain links TRBV28 to TRBJ2-7; D is possibly TRBD1 or TRBD2 (5 bases each). There are 15 residues in the CDR3. Germline CDR1 MDHEN, CDR2 SYDVKM. Trimming took 6 bases from V and 2 from J, leaving 17 bases between them. The chain's CDR3 is CASRGVRGDPYEQYF. The CDR3 nucleotides are TGTGCCAGCAGGGGAGTAAGGGGAGACCCCTACGAGCAGTACTTC.

The chain carries TRBV19 and TRBJ2-7; TRBD1 might be the D (6 bases). The CDR3 contains 13 residues. V shed 3 bases and J shed 3 bases, with 9 bases lying between them. Germline CDR1 is LNHDA and CDR2 is SQIVND (reference sequence). CDR3 sequence: CASSIPGHYEQYF. Written as DNA, the CDR3 is TGTGCCAGTAGTATCCCGGGACACTACGAGCAGTACTTC.

This clonotype showed up just once. V usage is TRBV27 and J usage is TRBJ1-3; possibly TRBD1 for D (5 bases). CDR3 size: 15 residues. Trimming took 0 bases from V and 0 from J, leaving 6 bases between them. Germline V gene sequence: CDR1 MNHEY, CDR2 SMNVEV (reference sequence). In nucleotides, the CDR3 is TGTGCCAGCAGTTTATCGGGGGACTCTGGAAACACCATATATTTT. This translates into CASSLSGDSGNTIYF.

CDR3 coding DNA: TGCGCCAGCAGTGACCCGAGCAGTGCCAGGGAGAGTGAAGCTTTCTTT. Its translation: CASSDPSSARESEAFF. The V and J genes are TRBV10-1 and TRBJ1-1; maybe TRBD1 (5 bases). CDR1 WNHNN and CDR2 SYGVQD come from the germline V gene (reference sequence). CDR3 length: 16 residues. The V end was cut by 3 bases, the J end by 7 bases, with 21 bases between.

This sequence joins TRBV27 and TRBJ2-1; D is ambiguous. CDR1 and CDR2 (germline): MNHEY, SMNVEV (reference sequence). V dropped 5 bases and J dropped 7 bases, with 12 bases sitting between them. This CDR3 contains 13 residues. The CDR3 sequence is CASSTSRVNEQFF. CDR3 bases: TGTGCCAGCAGTACGTCTAGGGTGAATGAGCAGTTCTTC.

V usage is TRBV27 and J usage is TRBJ2-1; TRBD2 matches 7 bases. The germline gives CDR1 MNHEY, CDR2 SMNVEV (reference sequence). V was clipped by 6 bases and J by 5 bases; unmatched bases: 4. There are 13 residues in the CDR3. CDR3 nucleotide sequence: TGTGCCAGCAGAAGCGGGATGGACAATGAGCAGTTCTTC. Translated: CASRSGMDNEQFF.

V gene TRBV29-1 combines with J gene TRBJ2-6, with TRBD1 matching 8 bases. Trimming cost V 6 bases and J 0 bases; bases outside gene matches: 7. The CDR3 sequence is 16 residues long. The V gene's germline CDR1 is SQVTM and CDR2 ANQGSEA. CDR3 loop: CSVLWTGTSGANVLTF. As DNA, the CDR3 is TGCAGCGTACTATGGACAGGGACCTCTGGGGCCAACGTCCTGACTTTC.

The chain recombines TRBV6-2 or TRBV6-3 with TRBJ2-5, with 11 nucleotides matching TRBD2. The V and J ends lost 4 bases and 5 bases, in that order; junction bases with no gene match: 6. Per germline, CDR1 MNHEY and CDR2 SVGEGT. This CDR3 contains 15 residues. The CDR3 region is CASSLLAGERETQYF. In DNA, the CDR3 is TGTGCCAGCAGTTTACTAGCGGGGGAGAGGGAGACCCAGTACTTC.

The chain couples TRBV28 to TRBJ1-5; D remains ambiguous. The V end was cut by 3 bases, the J end by 5 bases, with 11 bases between. This CDR3 spans 14 amino acids. Germline V gives CDR1 MDHEN, CDR2 SYDVKM. CDR3: CASSFFTLDQPQHF. The CDR3 coding sequence is TGTGCCAGCAGTTTCTTTACTCTAGATCAGCCCCAGCATTTT.